The T cell receptor beta chain described here comes from a study of blood T cells in healthy people across ages (dated by TCRdb to between 2015 and 2017). Regarding the study in general: In model experiments, template switching captured roughly one uniquely barcoded TCR beta cDNA molecule for every two T cells. Age-related changes in TCR beta repertoire diversity were measured in the study by deep sequencing normalized with unique cDNA molecular identifiers. Donors were grouped into four age groups: young (average approximately 15 years), middle-aged (over 35), aged (around 60) and long-lived (just over 80). To avoid experimental bias, donors of different ages were spread randomly across the sequencing lanes. The study analyzed two additional independent replicas of 1 million unique cDNA reads from the same blood draw for two donors, one aged 18 to 30 and one aged 80 or older.

This clonotype was found once. The antigen it recognizes is unknown. A much more abundant neighbour one base away suggests this may be a read error. Systemically healthy Caucasian individuals from Russia, 39 in total and aged roughly 6 to 90 years, were included as donors. Each donor gave about 11 milliliters of peripheral blood, drawn into EDTA-treated Vacutainer tubes. PBMCs were isolated by Ficoll-Paque density-gradient centrifugation, with at least 6 million obtained per sample. Trizol reagent was used to extract total RNA from PBMCs, with at least 5.5 micrograms per sample. For every donor, flow cytometry on a PBMC aliquot measured the percentage of naive CD45RAhigh/CD27high T cells. Study-wide conclusions, independent of this receptor: Observed TCR beta diversity per million T cells fell roughly linearly with age, and a significant reduction was already apparent by age roughly 40. There was a strong correlation between observed TCR beta diversity and the percentage of naive T cells measured by flow cytometry. Bulk unsorted PBMC profiling prevented conclusive comparison of naive and antigen-experienced compartments. Compared with the aged group, the long-lived group had more naive CD4+ T cells, fewer expanded clones and increased TCR diversity, suggesting age selection. Estimates of total diversity based on one million sequenced T cells were regarded as lower bounds and as underestimates. Donor CMV infection status was unknown, potentially confounding age-related changes in expanded clonotypes.

The method was 5' RACE. Sequencing took place on an Illumina HiSeq 2500. A second PCR of roughly 7 to 11 cycles was performed with a sample-barcoded 5' primer and a J-beta primer mix. A template-switch 5' adaptor carrying 12 random nucleotides introduced a unique molecular identifier onto each TCR beta cDNA molecule. Each sample yielded at least 2.5 million CDR3-containing paired-end reads. All of the RNA was converted into first-strand cDNA using the Mint cDNA synthesis kit, with a TRBC-specific oligonucleotide serving as the primer. Following uracil-DNA glycosylase treatment, all cDNA underwent a first 18-cycle PCR with the universal primers M1SS and BC2_uni_R. On the study's bioinformatics: Normalization of each sample was performed by random selection of 1 million high-quality reads, each carrying a distinct molecular identifier. Instead of being binned into consensus sequences, reads that shared molecular identifiers were thrown out. MiTCR, set to a Q25 quality threshold and the strictest error-elimination algorithm, was used for CDR3 identification, clonotype clustering and error correction. A nonparametric unseen species model with Euler transformation was used to estimate a lower bound on total TCR beta diversity. In-frame beta chains were kept once TCRdb had trimmed the public reads at Q25 with fastp and called clones with MiXCR. All rows with the same CDR3 protein become a single entry with the most common DNA and genes. The V and J calls shown here were made by TCRdb, not taken from the authors' results. This sample comprises 650,000 to 800,000 distinct CDR3 sequences, roughly half of them detected only once. Of the sample, roughly 14% is held by the ten largest clones.

The receptor was derived from a woman of 80 years or more in good health. The sample consisted of blood.

The CDR3 loop reads CASRERLSGGTQYF. In nucleotide form, the sequence is TGTGCCAGCAGGGAACGCCTTTCCGGTGGGACCCAGTACTTC. This receptor chain uses TRBV2 and TRBJ2-5; the D gene assignment is ambiguous. Trimming takes 6 bases from V and 7 bases from J, and the germline ends sit 18 bases apart. CDR1 and CDR2, looked up from the germline V gene, are SNHLY and FYNNEI. From the cysteine up to the phenylalanine, the CDR3 has a length of 14 residues. Just the 42-base CDR3 DNA is kept, in frame starting at base 1.